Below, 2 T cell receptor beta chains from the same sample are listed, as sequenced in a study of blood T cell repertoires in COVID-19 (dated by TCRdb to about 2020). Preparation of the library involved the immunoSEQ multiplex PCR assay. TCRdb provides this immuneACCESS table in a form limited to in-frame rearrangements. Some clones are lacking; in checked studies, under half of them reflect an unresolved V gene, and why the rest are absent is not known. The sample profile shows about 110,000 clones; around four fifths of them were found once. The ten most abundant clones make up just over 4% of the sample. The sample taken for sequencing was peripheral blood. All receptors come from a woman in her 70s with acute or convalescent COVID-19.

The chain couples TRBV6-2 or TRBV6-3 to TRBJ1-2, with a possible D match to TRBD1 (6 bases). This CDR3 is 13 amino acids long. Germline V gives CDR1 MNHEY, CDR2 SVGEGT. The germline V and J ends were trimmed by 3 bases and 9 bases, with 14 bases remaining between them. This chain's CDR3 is CASSYEGGGRYTF. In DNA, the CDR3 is TGTGCCAGCAGTTATGAAGGCGGGGGGCGCTACACCTTC.

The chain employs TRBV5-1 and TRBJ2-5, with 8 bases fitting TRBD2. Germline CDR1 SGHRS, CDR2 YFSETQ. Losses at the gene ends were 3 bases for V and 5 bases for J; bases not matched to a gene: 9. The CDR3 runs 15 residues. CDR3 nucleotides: TGCGCCAGCAGCTCACCAGAGGTAGCGGGGGAGACCCAGTACTTC. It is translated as CASSSPEVAGETQYF.